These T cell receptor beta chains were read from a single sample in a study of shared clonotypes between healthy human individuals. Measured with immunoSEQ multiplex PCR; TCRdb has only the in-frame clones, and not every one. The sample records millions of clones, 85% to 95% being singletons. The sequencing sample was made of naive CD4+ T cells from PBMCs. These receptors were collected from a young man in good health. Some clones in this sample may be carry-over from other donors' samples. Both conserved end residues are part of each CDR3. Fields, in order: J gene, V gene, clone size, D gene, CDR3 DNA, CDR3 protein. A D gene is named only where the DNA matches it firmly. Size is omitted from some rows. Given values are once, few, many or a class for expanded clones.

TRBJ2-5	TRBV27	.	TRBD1	TGTGCCAGCAGTCGACAGGGGGAGACCCAGTACTTC	CASSRQGETQYF
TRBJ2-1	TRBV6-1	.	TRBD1	TGTGCCAGCAGTGCCTACAAACGGGGACAGTCTTACAATGAGCAGTTCTTC	CASSAYKRGQSYNEQFF
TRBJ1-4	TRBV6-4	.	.	TGTGCCAGCGGGGACCCGGGGGCAGGTCGTGCAACTAATGAAAAACTGTTTTTT	CASGDPGAGRATNEKLFF
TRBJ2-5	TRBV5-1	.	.	TGCGCCAGCAGCTTGGGGCCGGAGTACCAAGAGACCCAGTACTTC	CASSLGPEYQETQYF
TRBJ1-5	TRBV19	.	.	TGTGCCAGTAGTATAAGTCCCTCTGAGGGCAATCAGCCCCAGCATTTT	CASSISPSEGNQPQHF
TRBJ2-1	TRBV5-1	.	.	TGCGCCAGCAGCTTGGGGCCCGCGATTGCCTACAATGAGCAGTTCTTC	CASSLGPAIAYNEQFF
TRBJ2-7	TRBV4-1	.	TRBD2	TGCGCCAGCAGCCATATTAATCGGGGGGGAGGCGAGCAGTACTTC	CASSHINRGGGEQYF
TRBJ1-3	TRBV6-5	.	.	TGTGCCAGCTCAAGAACCTCTGGAAACACCATATATTTT	CASSRTSGNTIYF
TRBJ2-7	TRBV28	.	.	TGTGCCAGCAGCCGCTCCGGACACTTTTCCTACGAGCAGTACTTC	CASSRSGHFSYEQYF
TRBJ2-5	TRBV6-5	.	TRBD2	TGTGCCAGCAGTTACTCGGGACTAGCGGGAGGTGAGACCCAGTACTTC	CASSYSGLAGGETQYF
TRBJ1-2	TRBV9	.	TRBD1	TGTGCCAGCAGCGACAGGACAGGGGGTGGCTATGGCTACACCTTC	CASSDRTGGGYGYTF
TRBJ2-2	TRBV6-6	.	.	TGTGCCAGCAGTTACTTACCGGGCCAGACCCCCGGGGAGCTGTTTTTT	CASSYLPGQTPGELFF
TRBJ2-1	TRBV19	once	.	TGTGCCAGTAGTATAGAACGTCGTAAGCAGTTCTTC	CASSIERRKQFF
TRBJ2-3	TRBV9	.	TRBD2	TGTGCCAGCAGCGTAGATAGCGGGAGAGCCGGAGATACGCAGTATTTT	CASSVDSGRAGDTQYF
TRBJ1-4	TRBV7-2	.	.	TGTGCCAGCAGCCGGTCAAGTGTGACTAATGAAAAACTGTTTTTT	CASSRSSVTNEKLFF
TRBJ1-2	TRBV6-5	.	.	TGTGCCAGCAGCGATGGGCTTCACTATGGCTACACCTTC	CASSDGLHYGYTF
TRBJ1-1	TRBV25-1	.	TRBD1	TGTGCCAGCAGCCCCTCCGAGGGGGCGGCGAACACTGAAGCTTTCTTT	CASSPSEGAANTEAFF
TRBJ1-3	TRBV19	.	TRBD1	TGTGCCAGTGGGGACAGGTCGAGAAACACCATATATTTT	CASGDRSRNTIYF
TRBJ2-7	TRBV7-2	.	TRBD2	TGTGCCAGCAGCTTAGAGGGGACTAGTAAGTTTTACGAGCAGTACTTC	CASSLEGTSKFYEQYF
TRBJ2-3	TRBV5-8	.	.	TGTGCCAGCAGGCCGGTCGGCGGCACAGATACGCAGTATTTT	CASRPVGGTDTQYF
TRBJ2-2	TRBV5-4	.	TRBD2	TGTGCCAGCAGCCTTATACTAGCGGGAGGGGACACCGGGGAGCTGTTTTTT	CASSLILAGGDTGELFF
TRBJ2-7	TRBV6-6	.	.	TGTGCCAGCAGTTACTCCACCGTCTCCTACGAGCAGTACTTC	CASSYSTVSYEQYF
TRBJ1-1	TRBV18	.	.	TGTGCCAGCTCACTCGGGGTTAACACTGAAGCTTTCTTT	CASSLGVNTEAFF
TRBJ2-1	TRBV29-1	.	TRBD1	TGCAGCGGAACAGGGGGCAAGTTGTACAATGAGCAGTTCTTC	CSGTGGKLYNEQFF
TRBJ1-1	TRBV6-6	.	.	TGTGCCAGCAGTTACTCGTTGCTGGGGACTGAAGCTTTCTTT	CASSYSLLGTEAFF
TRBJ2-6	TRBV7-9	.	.	TGTGCCAGCTACAGGGGCCCGACTAGAAATAGCTCTGGGGCCAACGTCCTGACTTTC	CASYRGPTRNSSGANVLTF
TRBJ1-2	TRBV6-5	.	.	TGTGCCAGCAGATCTGAGGGTCTGGCTTATGGCTACACCTTC	CASRSEGLAYGYTF
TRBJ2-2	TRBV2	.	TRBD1	TGTGCCAGCTTCCGGACAGGGAACACCGGGGAGCTGTTTTTT	CASFRTGNTGELFF
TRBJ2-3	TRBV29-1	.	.	TGCAGCGTCCCGCACATGATAGCAACAGATACGCAGTATTTT	CSVPHMIATDTQYF
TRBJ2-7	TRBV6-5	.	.	TGTGCCAGCAGTTACTCGATGGGAGAGCAGTACTTC	CASSYSMGEQYF
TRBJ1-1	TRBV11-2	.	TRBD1	TGTGCCAGCAGCGCCCGACAGGGATTGAACACTGAAGCTTTCTTT	CASSARQGLNTEAFF
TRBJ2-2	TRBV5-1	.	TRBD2	TGCGCCAGCAGCTTGTTGGCTAGCGGGAGGGGGCCCGGGGAGCTGTTTTTT	CASSLLASGRGPGELFF
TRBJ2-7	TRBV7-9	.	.	TGTGCCAGCAGCTCCTCGGGGTCCTACGAGCAGTACTTC	CASSSSGSYEQYF
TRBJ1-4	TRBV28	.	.	TGTGCCAGCAGTTTTAGAAGAGGAGGGAGGTCTAATGAAAAACTGTTTTTT	CASSFRRGGRSNEKLFF
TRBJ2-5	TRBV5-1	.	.	TGCGCCAGCAGCTTGGCGGGGATTTACCAAGAGACCCAGTACTTC	CASSLAGIYQETQYF
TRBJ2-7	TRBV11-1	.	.	TGTGCCAGCAGCCGTGTTGCCGGGACTGTGAATTACGAGCAGTACTTC	CASSRVAGTVNYEQYF
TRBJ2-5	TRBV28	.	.	TGTGCCAGCAGCCAGCCAGGGGGGCGGACCCAGTACTTC	CASSQPGGRTQYF
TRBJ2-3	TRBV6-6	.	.	TGTGCCAGCAGCCGGGACAGCACAGATACGCAGTATTTT	CASSRDSTDTQYF
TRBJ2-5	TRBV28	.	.	TGTGCCAGCAGTTACAGGGCTCAAGAGACCCAGTACTTC	CASSYRAQETQYF
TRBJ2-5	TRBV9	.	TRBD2	TGTGCCAGCAGCGTAGGAACAGCGGGAGGGTACCAAGAGACCCAGTACTTC	CASSVGTAGGYQETQYF
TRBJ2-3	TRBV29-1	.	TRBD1	TGCAGCGTCCGGGACAGGGGAAAAGGGACAGATACGCAGTATTTT	CSVRDRGKGTDTQYF
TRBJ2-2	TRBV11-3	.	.	TGTGCCAGCAGCTTAGAGTTGGGCACCGGGGAGCTGTTTTTT	CASSLELGTGELFF
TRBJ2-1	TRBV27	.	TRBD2	TGTGCCAGCAGCCGACTAGCGGGAGTAGGTAAGCAGTTCTTC	CASSRLAGVGKQFF
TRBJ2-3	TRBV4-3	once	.	TGCGCCAGCAGCCAAGACCTCTCAAGACCGTCCGGCGTAAGGGATACGCAGTATTTT	CASSQDLSRPSGVRDTQYF
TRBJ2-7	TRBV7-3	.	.	TGTGCCAGCAGCTTAAGTGGCCTGGGGAGCGAGCAGTACTTC	CASSLSGLGSEQYF
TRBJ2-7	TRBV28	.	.	TGTGCCAGCACCGCGACAGGCCCCTACGAGCAGTACTTC	CASTATGPYEQYF
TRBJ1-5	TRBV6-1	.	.	TGTGCCAGCAGCCCCTTCACAGAAGTCAATCAGCCCCAGCATTTT	CASSPFTEVNQPQHF
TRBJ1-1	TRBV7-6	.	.	TGTGCCAGCAGCCCACGGGGAGGAGGGGACACTGAAGCTTTCTTT	CASSPRGGGDTEAFF
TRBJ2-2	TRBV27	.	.	TGTGCCAGCAGTTACCGACGAGGGGTTTGGGTGCCCGGGGAGCTGTTTTTT	CASSYRRGVWVPGELFF
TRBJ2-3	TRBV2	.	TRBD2	TGTGCCAGCAGGGAGAGACTAGCGGGGATCACAGATACGCAGTATTTT	CASRERLAGITDTQYF
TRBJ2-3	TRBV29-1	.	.	TGCAGCGTTGAAGATGGTATGTCGGATACGCAGTATTTT	CSVEDGMSDTQYF
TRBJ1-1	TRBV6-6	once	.	TGTGCCAGCAGCATCCAGCAGAGGAACACTGAAGCTTTCTTT	CASSIQQRNTEAFF